The 20 T cell receptor beta chains below all came from one sample that was sequenced in a study of breast tumors, draining lymph nodes, adjacent tissues. TCRdb re-called the multiplex PCR reads with MiXCR, one entry per CDR3 protein. The table includes about 130,000 distinct CDR3 sequences, approximately 22% detected once. Breast cancer patients provided tissue from their axillary draining lymph nodes. Sequences were obtained from axillary lymph node tissue. These receptors were collected from a female donor with breast cancer. Some clones in this sample may be carry-over from other donors' samples.

This clonotype has a count of ten or more. V gene TRBV10-3 combines with J gene TRBJ1-2; perhaps TRBD1 as D (5 bases). V was pared by 2 bases and J by 4 bases, with 8 bases between. Germline values: CDR1 ENHRY, CDR2 SYGVKD. The CDR3 length is 13 residues. As DNA, the CDR3 is TGTGCCATCAGTGAGGGGAGGGGCTATGGCTACACCTTC. Its protein is CAISEGRGYGYTF.

This clonotype has a single count. This may be a read error: a much more frequent sequence differs by one nucleotide. This sequence joins TRBV7-3 and TRBJ2-3, with 7 bases matching TRBD1. V was pared by 5 bases and J by 4 bases, with 6 bases of the junction left unmatched. The CDR3 has 14 residues. Per the germline V gene, CDR1 is SGHTA and CDR2 is FQGTGA. Here the CDR3 DNA reads TGTGCCAGCAGCCTCGGACAGGCGGCAGATACGCAGTATTTT. The encoded protein is CASSLGQAADTQYF.

On this clonotype itself: A single base separates this from a much larger clone, so it may be a read error. Since no conserved phenylalanine or tryptophan closes the CDR3, a read error is the likely cause. V is TRBV5-6 and J is TRBJ2-1; D not resolved. This CDR3 contains 13 residues. V lost 3 bases, J lost 7 bases, and 11 bases lay in between. Germline V gives CDR1 SGHDT, CDR2 YYEEEE. The CDR3, as DNA: TGTGCCAGCAGCTCCGACACGAGAAATGAGCAGTTCCTC. Protein: CASSSDTRNEQFL.

This clonotype was detected many times. The V and J genes are TRBV12-3 or TRBV12-4 and TRBJ2-7, with 8 positions matching TRBD2. The CDR3 runs to 15 residues. The junction had 7 bases not matched to a gene; V was cut back by 2 bases and J by 4 bases. The CDR3 nucleotides are TGTGCCAGCAGTTTAACGGTTAGCGGGAAGTACGAGCAGTACTTC. The encoded protein is CASSLTVSGKYEQYF.

With respect to this clonotype: One end of the junction varies from germline; a read error may be responsible. This chain joins TRBV2 and TRBJ2-5; D remains ambiguous. The CDR3 extends over 10 amino acids. The V gene's germline CDR1 is SNHLY and CDR2 FYNNEI. The CDR3 sequence is CAGSDGTQYF. The CDR3 DNA sequence: TGTGCCGGCAGTGACGGGACCCAGTACTTC.

This clonotype has at least ten counts. The rearrangement links TRBV30 to TRBJ1-2; D remains ambiguous. The CDR3 runs to 13 residues. V was pared by 2 bases and J by 4 bases, with 11 bases between. Per the germline V gene, CDR1 is GTSNPN and CDR2 is SVGIG (reference sequence). The CDR3 protein is CAWSPADSYGYTF. The CDR3 DNA follows: TGTGCCTGGAGTCCTGCCGATTCCTATGGCTACACCTTC. Full variable domain (outside the CDR3, taken from reference TRBV30 and TRBJ1-2): SQTIHQWPATLVQPVGSPLSLECTVEGTSNPNLYWYRQAAGRGLQLLFYSVGIGQISSEVPQNLSASRPQDRQFILSSKKLLLSDSGFYLCAWSPADSYGYTFGSGTRLTVV.

This clonotype occurred a few times. The V call is TRBV3-1, the J call TRBJ2-2; unclear D gene. Trimming took off 5 bases at V and 4 bases at J, with 8 bases between the two ends. Germline V CDR1 and CDR2: LGHDT, YNNKEL (reference sequence). The CDR3 has 13 amino acids. The CDR3 here is CASSASFTGELFF. The CDR3 region has the DNA TGTGCCAGCAGCGCGAGCTTCACCGGGGAGCTGTTTTTT.

The sample holds many counts of this clonotype. The gene calls are TRBV11-2 and TRBJ2-7; D gene ambiguous. The ends were cut back, 5 bases at V and 0 bases at J, with 8 bases in the middle. Per germline, CDR1 SGHAT and CDR2 FQNNGV. This CDR3 spans 13 amino acids. CDR3 sequence: CASSALSSYEQYF. The CDR3 DNA sequence: TGTGCCAGCAGCGCCCTTAGCTCCTACGAGCAGTACTTC.

This clonotype was seen a handful of times. The rearrangement links TRBV19 to TRBJ1-5; the D gene is possibly TRBD1 (6 bases). V lost 7 bases and J lost 3, with 10 bases in between. Germline assignment: CDR1 LNHDA and CDR2 SQIVND (reference sequence). This CDR3 region has 13 residues. This CDR3 reads CASTGDFNQPQHF. CDR3 sequence (DNA): TGTGCCAGTACAGGGGACTTCAATCAGCCCCAGCATTTT.

Comment on this clonotype: With a much larger clone just one base away, this may be a read error. The genes are TRBV5-1 and TRBJ2-5; 9 nucleotides match TRBD1. The trim removed 4 bases at V and 5 bases at J, leaving 9 bases unmatched. CDR1 is SGHRS, CDR2 YFSETQ, per germline. The CDR3 contains 15 residues. The CDR3 protein is CASSEYTGGKETQYF. The CDR3 DNA reads TGCGCCAGCAGCGAATACACAGGGGGCAAGGAGACCCAGTACTTC.

Points on this clonotype: A much larger clonotype is one base distant, so this may be a read error. The rearrangement uses TRBV9 and TRBJ1-3; 7 bases agree with TRBD1. The CDR3 has 15 residues. The trim removed 5 bases at V and 2 bases at J, leaving 7 bases unmatched. In germline, CDR1 is SGDLS, CDR2 YYNGEE. CDR3 in DNA: TGTGCCAGCAGTCCGACAGGGAAGGCTGGAAACACCATATATTTT. Residues: CASSPTGKAGNTIYF.

This clonotype was found a few times. V and J are TRBV19 and TRBJ2-5, with a tentative D call TRBD1 (5 bases). The V end was cut by 10 bases, the J end by 1 base, with 16 bases between. There are 14 residues in the CDR3. From germline, CDR1 is LNHDA and CDR2 SQIVND (reference sequence). The chain's CDR3 is CATSALRGQETQYF. The CDR3 DNA reads as TGTGCCACTTCAGCCCTTAGGGGCCAAGAGACCCAGTACTTC.

This clonotype was observed many times. For the CDR3, the DNA is TGCGCCAGCAGCTTCTGGCCTAGCCGGTCCTACAATGAGCAGTTCTTC. This codes for CASSFWPSRSYNEQFF. The rearrangement uses TRBV5-1 and TRBJ2-1, with D possibly TRBD2 on 5 matching bases. V lost 2 bases, J lost 1 base, and 13 bases lay in between. This CDR3 contains 16 residues. Germline CDR1 is SGHRS and CDR2 is YFSETQ.

This clonotype was observed at least ten times. V and J are TRBV19 and TRBJ2-3; TRBD2 agrees at 13 bases. Trimming took 7 bases from V and 2 from J; bases not matched to a gene: 3. Germline CDR1 is LNHDA and CDR2 is SQIVND (reference sequence). This CDR3 is 15 amino acids long. CDR3 sequence: CASMGLAGSTDTQYF. Here the CDR3 DNA reads TGTGCCAGTATGGGACTAGCGGGATCCACAGATACGCAGTATTTT.

This clonotype was recorded many times. This sequence joins TRBV5-1 and TRBJ1-3, with D possibly matching TRBD1 (5 bases). V gave up 4 bases and J gave up 0 bases, with 17 bases separating them. Germline CDR1 and CDR2: SGHRS and YFSETQ. The CDR3 spans 17 residues. CDR3 in amino acids: CASSPTGTFLSGNTIYF. In nucleotides, the CDR3 is TGCGCCAGCAGCCCGACCGGGACTTTTCTCTCTGGAAACACCATATATTTT.

This clonotype has at least ten counts. The J gene is TRBJ2-6, the V gene TRBV2, with D maybe TRBD2 (5 bases). The germline gives CDR1 SNHLY, CDR2 FYNNEI. The V end was cut by 7 bases, the J end by 0 bases, with 7 bases between. The length of the CDR3 is 14 residues. DNA of the CDR3: TGTGCCAGCACCGGGAACTCTGGGGCCAACGTCCTGACTTTC. Its protein is CASTGNSGANVLTF.

The chain uses TRBV30 and TRBJ2-2; D remains unclear. This CDR3 comprises 13 residues. Germline V gene lookup returns CDR1 GTSNPN and CDR2 SVGIG (reference sequence). V lost 2 bases to trimming and J lost 7 bases, with 11 bases between them. The DNA for the CDR3 is TGTGCCTGGAGTCTAGACGCGGTCGGGGAGCTGTTTTTT. The encoded protein is CAWSLDAVGELFF.

This clonotype came up many times. The chain links TRBV20-1 to TRBJ1-3, with D possibly matching TRBD1 (5 bases). Trimming pared 0 bases from V and 4 bases from J, leaving 19 bases between. Germline CDR1 reads DFQATT; CDR2 reads SNEGSKA (reference sequence). This CDR3 spans 17 amino acids. The CDR3 nucleotides read TGCAGTGCTAGAGATCTAACTGGGGGTACGTCGGGAAACACCATATATTTT. Its translation is CSARDLTGGTSGNTIYF.

In this sample, this clonotype turned up a few times. The chain combines TRBV5-4 with TRBJ2-1; unclear D gene. Germline values: CDR1 SGHNT, CDR2 YYREEE (reference sequence). The CDR3 loop spans 13 amino acids. Trimming pared 0 bases from V and 3 bases from J, leaving 4 bases between. This CDR3 is CASSLEVYNEQFF. Here the CDR3 DNA reads TGTGCCAGCAGCTTGGAAGTCTACAATGAGCAGTTCTTC.

This clonotype was detected ten times or more. V gene TRBV15 combines with J gene TRBJ1-2; D gene uncertain. The germline CDR1 and CDR2 sequences are LNHNV and YYDKDF (reference sequence). The V end was cut by 0 bases, the J end by 6 bases, with 17 bases between. The CDR3 totals 16 residues. CDR3 sequence reads: CATSRDNPRGVDGYTF. The CDR3 nucleotides read TGTGCCACCAGCAGAGATAACCCTCGAGGCGTGGATGGCTACACCTTC.